These 20 T cell receptor beta chains were all obtained from the same sample, sequenced in a study of CD8+ T cells in alopecia areata. Following extraction, RNA underwent reverse transcription to cDNA, which served as the sequencing template. Sequencing used immunoSEQ multiplex PCR; TCRdb keeps in-frame clones, though not all of them. The table includes roughly 150,000 clones, about 90% detected once. The source was CD8+ T cells sorted from blood, collected at week 0. These receptors came from a human donor with alopecia areata.

The chain employs TRBV13 and TRBJ2-7; maybe TRBD2 (6 bases). The CDR3 length is 14 residues. V lost 5 bases to trimming and J lost 3 bases, with 14 bases between them. Germline-derived CDR1 and CDR2 are PRHDT and FYEKMQ (reference sequence). CDR3: CASSPRDFRYEQYF. In DNA, the CDR3 is TGTGCCAGCAGCCCTCGGGACTTCCGCTACGAGCAGTACTTC.

This chain's CDR3 is CASSSQGHEQYF. CDR3 coding DNA: TGTGCCAGCAGTTCCCAGGGCCACGAGCAGTACTTC. The V gene is TRBV28, the J gene TRBJ2-7, with D possibly being TRBD1 (5 bases). Trimming removed 4 bases at V and 5 bases at J, with 9 bases between. The CDR3 is 12 amino acids. CDR1 is MDHEN and CDR2 is SYDVKM in the germline V gene.

CDR3 DNA sequence: TGTGCCAGCAGCTTAGGGACTAGCGGGAAGGAAGATACGCAGTATTTT. The encoded protein is CASSLGTSGKEDTQYF. This chain connects TRBV7-2 to TRBJ2-3, with 12 nucleotides matching TRBD2. Germline CDR1 is SGHTA and CDR2 is FQGNSA. CDR3 length: 16 amino acids. Unmatched junction bases numbered 4, after V lost 1 base and J lost 5 bases. Full variable domain (outside the CDR3, taken from reference TRBV7-2 and TRBJ2-3): GAGVSQSPSNKVTEKGKDVELRCDPISGHTALYWYRQSLGQGLEFLIYFQGNSAPDKSGLPSDRFSAERTGGSVSTLTIQRTQQEDSAVYLCASSLGTSGKEDTQYFGPGTRLTVL.

The J gene is TRBJ1-2, the V gene TRBV4-1; D is unresolved. Trimming cost V 1 base and J 1 base, with 13 bases left between them. There are 16 residues in the CDR3. Germline CDR1 and CDR2: MGHRA and YSYEKL. Here the CDR3 DNA reads TGCGCCAGCAGCCAAGCTGTGAGAACGGATAACTATGGCTACACCTTC. Its translation: CASSQAVRTDNYGYTF.

J is TRBJ2-3 and V is TRBV7-2; D uncertain. V lost 6 bases and J lost 4, with 11 bases in between. The germline gives CDR1 SGHTA, CDR2 FQGNSA. The CDR3 has 13 amino acids. The CDR3 protein is CASSHGLADTQYF. DNA for the CDR3: TGTGCCAGCAGTCACGGGCTTGCAGATACGCAGTATTTT.

The sample holds one count of this clone. The chain combines TRBV23-1 with TRBJ2-7; D is possibly TRBD2 (5 bases). TRBV23-1 is filed as an ORF, its function uncertain. The CDR3 runs to 14 residues. The V and J ends lost 5 bases and 3 bases respectively, with 14 bases between them. The DNA of the CDR3 is TGCGCCAGCAGTAGCGGACTTCATCACTACGAGCAGTACTTC. It yields the protein CASSSGLHHYEQYF.

This clone was picked up a small number of times. The chain couples TRBV14 to TRBJ2-1; TRBD1 is a possible D gene (6 bases). The CDR3 has 15 amino acids. V was clipped by 3 bases and J by 8 bases, with 17 bases between them. The germline V gene has CDR1 SGHDN and CDR2 FVKESK. The CDR3 sequence is CASSQRDTPMDEQFF. The CDR3 DNA sequence: TGTGCCAGCAGCCAGAGGGACACCCCGATGGATGAGCAGTTCTTC.

The CDR3 protein is CASSSNRGEQYF. The DNA for the CDR3 is TGTGCCAGCAGCTCCAACAGGGGTGAGCAGTACTTC. The chain uses TRBV7-6 and TRBJ2-7; TRBD1 aligns across 7 bases. In germline, CDR1 is SGHVS, CDR2 FNYEAQ. V lost 4 bases and J lost 7; bases outside the gene matches: 4. The CDR3 is made up of 12 amino acids.

Only a few counts were recorded for this clone. The chain recombines TRBV29-1 with TRBJ2-7; D gene uncertain. From germline, CDR1 is SQVTM and CDR2 ANQGSEA. V was shortened by 3 bases and J by 3 bases, with 12 bases between the two germline ends. This CDR3 comprises 13 residues. CDR3 residues: CSVDDGEHYEQYF. The CDR3 DNA is TGCAGCGTTGATGACGGAGAGCACTACGAGCAGTACTTC.

V gene TRBV7-9 combines with J gene TRBJ2-1; unclear D gene. V shed 3 bases and J shed 9 bases, with 12 bases lying between them. Germline V gene lookup returns CDR1 SEHNR and CDR2 FQNEAQ (reference sequence). The CDR3 totals 13 residues. CDR3 residues: CASSFMFGGEQFF. The CDR3 nucleotides are TGTGCCAGCAGCTTCATGTTCGGCGGTGAGCAGTTCTTC.

CDR3 loop: CAISESGGHNEQFF. In DNA, the CDR3 is TGTGCCATCAGTGAGTCGGGCGGACACAATGAGCAGTTCTTC. The chain links TRBV10-3 to TRBJ2-1; no reliable D call. Deletions cut 0 bases from V and 5 bases from J, with 8 bases between. From germline, CDR1 is ENHRY and CDR2 SYGVKD. The CDR3 has 14 residues.

The chain carries TRBV18 and TRBJ2-3; the D is unclear. CDR1 KGHSH and CDR2 LQKENI come from the germline V gene. With 3 bases removed from V and 2 bases from J, the gap between germline ends came to 6 bases. There are 13 residues in the CDR3. CDR3 in DNA: TGTGCCAGCTCACCTAAACACACAGATACGCAGTATTTT. Its protein product is CASSPKHTDTQYF.

This chain uses TRBV5-1 with TRBJ2-7; 9 bases map to TRBD1. Trimming removed 3 bases from V and 7 bases from J; junction bases left unmatched: 8. The CDR3 covers 14 residues. CDR1 is SGHRS, CDR2 YFSETQ, per germline. CDR3 region: CASSWGTGSREQYF. DNA of the CDR3: TGCGCCAGCAGCTGGGGGACAGGGTCGAGAGAGCAGTACTTC.

The rearrangement joins TRBV29-1 to TRBJ2-1; TRBD1 matches at 9 bases. The CDR3 length is 15 residues. Germline V gene sequence: CDR1 SQVTM, CDR2 ANQGSEA. Trimming cost V 3 bases and J 3 bases; bases outside gene matches: 6. The CDR3 nucleotides read TGCAGCGTTGAGATACCGGGACAGGGCTACAATGAGCAGTTCTTC. It codes for CSVEIPGQGYNEQFF.

The count of this clone is one. Other DNA sequences in the sample encode the same CDR3. The chain is built from TRBV27 and TRBJ2-7; perhaps TRBD1 as D (6 bases). Looked up from germline, CDR1 is MNHEY and CDR2 is SMNVEV (reference sequence). V lost 6 bases and J 2 bases, leaving 11 bases between the germline ends. The length of the CDR3 is 13 residues. The CDR3 DNA is TGTGCCAGCAGCCCAACAGGGACCTACGAGCAGTACTTC. Translated, it gives CASSPTGTYEQYF.

The chain links TRBV7-9 to TRBJ2-5; 7 positions match TRBD1. This CDR3 has 14 residues. V shed 9 bases and J 1 base; nucleotides not matched to a gene: 8. CDR1 and CDR2 (germline): SEHNR, FQNEAQ (reference sequence). CDR3 bases: TGTGCCAGTGGGGGACAGACATTCCAAGAGACCCAGTACTTC. It encodes CASGGQTFQETQYF.

V gene TRBV5-1 combines with J gene TRBJ1-2, with 9 bases lining up with TRBD1. This CDR3 has 15 amino acids. With 1 base clipped from V and 6 bases from J, the junction kept 7 bases outside the gene matches. From germline, CDR1 is SGHRS and CDR2 YFSETQ. CDR3 region: CASSLSAGTGNGYTF. CDR3 DNA: TGCGCCAGCAGCTTGAGCGCAGGGACAGGGAATGGCTACACCTTC. The complete variable domain, with remaining parts taken from reference TRBV5-1 and TRBJ1-2, reads KAGVTQTPRYLIKTRGQQVTLSCSPISGHRSVSWYQQTPGQGLQFLFEYFSETQRNKGNFPGRFSGRQFSNSRSEMNVSTLELGDSALYLCASSLSAGTGNGYTFGSGTRLTVV.

The genes are TRBV7-9 and TRBJ2-7, with D hard to call. Germline loops: CDR1 SEHNR, CDR2 FQNEAQ (reference sequence). V dropped 3 bases and J dropped 5 bases, with 11 bases sitting between them. The CDR3 is 13 amino acids. The DNA of the CDR3 is TGTGCCAGCAGCTTGATTGGGCAGGACGAGCAGTACTTC. This encodes CASSLIGQDEQYF.

This clone turned up a few times. V is TRBV5-1 and J is TRBJ2-2; D is ambiguous. Trimming removed 1 base at V and 6 bases at J, with 1 base between. CDR3 length: 11 residues. From germline, CDR1 is SGHRS and CDR2 YFSETQ. The CDR3 DNA follows: TGCGCCAGCAGCTTGTCCGGGGAGCTGTTTTTT. It encodes CASSLSGELFF.

J is TRBJ1-4 and V is TRBV5-1; 7 bases fit TRBD1. From germline, CDR1 is SGHRS and CDR2 YFSETQ. J lost 3 bases, V lost 5 bases, and 7 bases had no gene match. The CDR3 has 15 amino acids. The CDR3 bases are TGCGCCAGCAGAAATACAGGGGTGCCTAATGAAAAACTGTTTTTT. It encodes CASRNTGVPNEKLFF.